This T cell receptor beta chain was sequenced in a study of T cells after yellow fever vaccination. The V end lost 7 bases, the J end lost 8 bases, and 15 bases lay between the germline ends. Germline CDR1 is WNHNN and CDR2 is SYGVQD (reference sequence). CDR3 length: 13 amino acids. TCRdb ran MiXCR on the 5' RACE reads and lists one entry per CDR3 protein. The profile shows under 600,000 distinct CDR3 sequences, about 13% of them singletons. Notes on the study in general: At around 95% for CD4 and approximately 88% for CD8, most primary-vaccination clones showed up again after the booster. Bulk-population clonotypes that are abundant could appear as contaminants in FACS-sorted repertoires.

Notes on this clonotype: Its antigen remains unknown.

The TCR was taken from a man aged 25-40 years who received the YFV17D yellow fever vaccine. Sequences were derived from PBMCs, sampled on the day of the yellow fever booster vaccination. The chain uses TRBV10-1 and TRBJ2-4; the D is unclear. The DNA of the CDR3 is TGCGCCAGCATCTTGGGGTCCGTCGACATTCAGTACTTC. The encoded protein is CASILGSVDIQYF.